This is a list of T cell receptor beta chains from one sample in a study of cytomegalovirus exposure and HLA in healthy donors. The assay was immunoSEQ multiplex PCR, and TCRdb's table has in-frame clones only and misses some. Among 140,000 or so clones listed, 87% were seen once. Sequencing used PBMCs. The origin of the receptors is a man between 18 and 35 years old in good health and CMV-seropositive. The CDR3 runs from the conserved cysteine through the conserved F or W. Fields, in order: J gene, V gene, clone size, D gene, CDR3 DNA, CDR3 protein. The D gene is left open where the match is weak. Part of the rows lack a size; the others show once, few, many or a class for expanded clones.

TRBJ2-1	TRBV9	.	.	TGTGCCAGCTCTCGGACAGTCTACAATGAGCAGTTCTTC	CASSRTVYNEQFF
TRBJ2-2	TRBV6-1	.	TRBD1	TGTGCCAGCAAGGACAGGGGGAACACCGGGGAGCTGTTTTTT	CASKDRGNTGELFF
TRBJ2-7	TRBV18	once	TRBD1	TGTGCCAGCTCATTACAGGGGGAGCAGTACTTC	CASSLQGEQYF
TRBJ2-1	TRBV19	.	TRBD2	TGTGCCAGTAGTATTCCTGCGGGAGGCTACAATGAGCAGTTCTTC	CASSIPAGGYNEQFF
TRBJ2-1	TRBV15	.	TRBD2	TGTGCCACCAGCAGGATGGGTAGCGGGGGGGCCCACAATGAGCAGTTCTTC	CATSRMGSGGAHNEQFF
TRBJ2-3	TRBV11-3	.	.	TGTGCCAGCGCCAAGGACAGAACCACAGATACGCAGTATTTT	CASAKDRTTDTQYF
TRBJ2-7	TRBV7-6	.	TRBD2	TGTGCCAGCAGTTCCGGACTAGCGAGAAACTACGAGCAGTACTTC	CASSSGLARNYEQYF
TRBJ1-2	TRBV5-1	.	.	TGCGCCAGCAGCCACGGTGGGAGGGAAGGTGGCTACACCTTC	CASSHGGREGGYTF
TRBJ2-3	TRBV28	.	.	TGTGCCAGCAGTCCCTCCACAGATACGCAGTATTTT	CASSPSTDTQYF
TRBJ1-6	TRBV9	.	.	TGTGCCAGCAGCGTAGGGGGGCGGGCACCCCTCCACTTT	CASSVGGRAPLHF
TRBJ2-1	TRBV9	.	TRBD2	TGTGCCAGCAGCGTCTCAGCGGGGGCCTACAATGAGCAGTTCTTC	CASSVSAGAYNEQFF
TRBJ2-3	TRBV5-1	.	.	TGCGCCAGCAAGTTGCAGGGGTCCACAGATACGCAGTATTTT	CASKLQGSTDTQYF
TRBJ1-6	TRBV27	.	TRBD1	TGTGCCAGCAGTTCCTTGGGACAGGGGATCGATTCACCCCTCCACTTT	CASSSLGQGIDSPLHF
TRBJ1-2	TRBV18	.	TRBD1	TGTGCCAGCTCACCACGAGGGGACAGGAGGGGGAGTAACTATGGCTACACCTTC	CASSPRGDRRGSNYGYTF
TRBJ1-2	TRBV14	.	.	TGTGCCAGCAGCCAAACAGGGATTGGGTATGGCTACACCTTC	CASSQTGIGYGYTF
TRBJ2-3	TRBV7-7	.	TRBD1	TGTGCTAGCAGCCGCGGGACAGGCGGCACAGATACGCAGTATTTT	CASSRGTGGTDTQYF
TRBJ1-1	TRBV6-1	.	.	TGTGCCAGCAGTTGGGGGAGGAAGGACACTGAAGCTTTCTTT	CASSWGRKDTEAFF
TRBJ1-5	TRBV30	.	.	TGTGCCTGGAGTAGGGGCGTACAGCCCCAGCATTTT	CAWSRGVQPQHF
TRBJ2-7	TRBV7-6	.	TRBD2	TGTGCCAGCAGCGGATACGGACTAGCGGGACAACACTTC	CASSGYGLAGQHF
TRBJ1-5	TRBV6-6	.	.	TGTGCCAGCAGCCCACAGGGCCGGGATCAGCCCCAGCATTTT	CASSPQGRDQPQHF
TRBJ1-2	TRBV5-4	.	TRBD1	TGTGCCAGCAGCCCGGGACAGGATAACTATGGCTACACCTTC	CASSPGQDNYGYTF
TRBJ1-6	TRBV19	few	TRBD1	TGTGCCAGTAGTCTCGGGGGACAGGGCGGATCACCCCTCCACTTT	CASSLGGQGGSPLHF
TRBJ2-5	TRBV2	few	.	TGTGCCAGCAGACTTTTTGGGCGCGAAGAGACCCAGTACTTC	CASRLFGREETQYF
TRBJ2-2	TRBV7-3	.	TRBD1	TGTGCCAGCAGCGCCCTGGGGACAGCGAACACCGGGGAGCTGTTTTTT	CASSALGTANTGELFF
TRBJ1-2	TRBV6-5	.	.	TGTGCCAGCAGGCCCGCCCGGGGTTCGTATGGCTACACCTTC	CASRPARGSYGYTF
TRBJ2-7	TRBV10-3	once	.	TGTGCCATCAGTGCTTCTCTATCCGGCTCCTACGAGCAGTACTTC	CAISASLSGSYEQYF
TRBJ2-2	TRBV6-1	.	.	TGTGCCAGCAGGGCCGGGGTCTCAGGGGTGGAGCTGTTTTTT	CASRAGVSGVELFF
TRBJ2-7	TRBV7-9	.	.	TGTGCCAGCAGCTTTGGTGTCAGGGCGACCGAGCAGTACTTC	CASSFGVRATEQYF
TRBJ2-7	TRBV28	.	.	TGTGCCAGCAGTTCCCCCAGGGGAGCTGGGTACGAGCAGTACTTC	CASSSPRGAGYEQYF
TRBJ1-1	TRBV6-6	.	TRBD1	TGTGCCAGCAGTTGGGGACAGCGGGAAGCTTTCTTT	CASSWGQREAFF